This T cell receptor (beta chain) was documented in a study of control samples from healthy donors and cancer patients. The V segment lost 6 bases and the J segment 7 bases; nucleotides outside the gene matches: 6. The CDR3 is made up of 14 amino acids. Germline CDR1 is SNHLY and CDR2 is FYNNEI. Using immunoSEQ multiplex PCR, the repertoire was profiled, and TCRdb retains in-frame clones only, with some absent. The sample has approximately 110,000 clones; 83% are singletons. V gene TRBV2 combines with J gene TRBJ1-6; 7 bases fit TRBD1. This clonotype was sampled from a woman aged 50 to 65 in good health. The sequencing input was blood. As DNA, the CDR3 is TGTGCCAGCAGGACAGGGTCGGGGAATTCACCCCTCCACTTT. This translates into CASRTGSGNSPLHF. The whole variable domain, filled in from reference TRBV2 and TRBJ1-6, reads EPEVTQTPSHQVTQMGQEVILRCVPISNHLYFYWYRQILGQKVEFLVSFYNNEISEKSEIFDDQFSVERPDGSNFTLKIRSTKLEDSAMYFCASRTGSGNSPLHFGNGTRLTVT.